This T cell receptor beta chain was sequenced for a study of T cells in Graves' hyperthyroidism and ophthalmopathy. Whole-study findings and limits: Blood samples included most of the expanded thyroid clonotypes exceeding 0.001. Patients with ophthalmopathy were separated from those with stable hyperthyroidism by a 13 V-J model.

This clonotype was detected many times. What it recognizes is unknown. Amplification yielded TCR beta CDR3 regions, with RNA transcripts as the source. RT-PCR in the first round (using the HTBI primer set) targeted the TCR CDR3. TCRdb reanalysed the multiplex PCR reads using MiXCR and keeps one entry per CDR3 protein. The table includes 640,000 or so distinct CDR3 sequences, approximately 14% detected once. After removal of 4 bases from V and 5 bases from J, the junction contained 7 bases not matched to a gene. The CDR3 runs to 14 residues. Germline V lookup: CDR1 MNHEY, CDR2 SVGAGI. The PBMCs were taken from around 10 ml of fresh peripheral blood.

Sequenced input: blood. This clonotype originated in a woman aged 40 to 55 with Graves' ophthalmopathy. V gene TRBV6-5 combines with J gene TRBJ2-7; TRBD2 matches at 8 bases. The CDR3: CASSSQRESNEQYF. DNA for the CDR3: TGTGCCAGCAGTTCTCAGCGGGAGTCCAACGAGCAGTACTTC.